The sequence of this T cell receptor (beta chain) was determined in a study of identical twins' blood T cells. Both ends of each TCR cDNA library bore sample-specific barcodes. TCRdb re-analysed the 5' RACE reads in MiXCR, keeping a single row per CDR3 protein. The sample holds roughly 340,000 distinct CDR3 sequences, around 30% seen once. The sequence was obtained from a woman aged 18 to 50 in good health. Sequencing used PBMCs.

The CDR3 region is CASSLSQGGHEQYF. CDR3 in DNA: TGCGCCAGCAGCTTGAGTCAGGGGGGCCACGAGCAGTACTTC. The genes are TRBV5-1 and TRBJ2-7; weak D call: TRBD1 (7 bases). Trimming cost V 1 base and J 5 bases, with 13 bases left between them. Germline V gene sequence: CDR1 SGHRS, CDR2 YFSETQ. This CDR3 contains 14 residues.